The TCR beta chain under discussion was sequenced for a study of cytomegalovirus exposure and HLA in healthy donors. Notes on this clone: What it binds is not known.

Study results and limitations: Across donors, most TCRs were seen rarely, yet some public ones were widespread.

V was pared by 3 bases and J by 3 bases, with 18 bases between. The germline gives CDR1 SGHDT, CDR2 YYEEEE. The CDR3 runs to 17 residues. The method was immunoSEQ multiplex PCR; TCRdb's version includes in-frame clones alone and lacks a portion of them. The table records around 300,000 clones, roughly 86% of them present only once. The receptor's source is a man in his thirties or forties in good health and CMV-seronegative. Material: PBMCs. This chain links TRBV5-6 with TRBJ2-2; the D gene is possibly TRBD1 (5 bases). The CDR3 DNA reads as TGTGCCAGCAGCTCCACGACAGACCCCTCGTACACCGGGGAGCTGTTTTTT. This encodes CASSSTTDPSYTGELFF.